This TCR beta chain comes out of a study of T cells in Graves' hyperthyroidism and ophthalmopathy. Study-level information: Blood was drawn when the patient was first diagnosed and still untreated. Study outcomes and limitations: Blood held most thyroid clonotypes expanded above 0.001 frequency.

This clonotype was detected many times. Its matching antigen is unknown. TCR beta CDR3 regions were amplified from RNA. TCR CDR3 underwent first-round RT-PCR with the HTBI primer set. TCRdb used MiXCR to reprocess the multiplex PCR reads, holding one entry per CDR3 protein. The table lists about 840,000 distinct CDR3 sequences, 38% of them singletons. In making diagnoses, clinical symptoms, serum thyroxine and TRAb, thyroid ultrasound and orbital computed tomography were all used. The sequence came from a man younger than 35 with Graves' hyperthyroidism. Sample: blood.

CDR3 bases: TGCAGCGCGGGACAGACGAGCTCCTACGAGCAGTACTTC. Translating it yields CSAGQTSSYEQYF. This chain connects TRBV29-1 to TRBJ2-7; 7 bases are shared with TRBD1. The length of the CDR3 is 13 residues. CDR1 SQVTM and CDR2 ANQGSEA come from the germline V gene. V lost 7 bases to trimming and J lost 0 bases; unmatched junction nucleotides: 6.